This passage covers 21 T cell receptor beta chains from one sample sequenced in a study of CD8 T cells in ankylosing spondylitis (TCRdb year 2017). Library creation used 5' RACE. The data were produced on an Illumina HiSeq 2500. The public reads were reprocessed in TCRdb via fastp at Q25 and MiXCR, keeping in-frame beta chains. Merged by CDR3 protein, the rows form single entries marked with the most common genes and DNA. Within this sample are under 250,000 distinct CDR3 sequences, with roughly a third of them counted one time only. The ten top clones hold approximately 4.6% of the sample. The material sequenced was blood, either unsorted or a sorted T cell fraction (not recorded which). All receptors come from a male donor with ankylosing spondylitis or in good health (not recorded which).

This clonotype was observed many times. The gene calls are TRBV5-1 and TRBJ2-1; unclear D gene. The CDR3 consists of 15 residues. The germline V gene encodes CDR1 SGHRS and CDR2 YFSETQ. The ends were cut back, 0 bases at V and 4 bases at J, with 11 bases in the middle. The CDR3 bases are TGCGCCAGCAGCTTGGACGGTTGGGTATACAATGAGCAGTTCTTC. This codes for CASSLDGWVYNEQFF. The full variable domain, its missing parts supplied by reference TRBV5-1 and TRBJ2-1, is KAGVTQTPRYLIKTRGQQVTLSCSPISGHRSVSWYQQTPGQGLQFLFEYFSETQRNKGNFPGRFSGRQFSNSRSEMNVSTLELGDSALYLCASSLDGWVYNEQFFGPGTRLTVL.

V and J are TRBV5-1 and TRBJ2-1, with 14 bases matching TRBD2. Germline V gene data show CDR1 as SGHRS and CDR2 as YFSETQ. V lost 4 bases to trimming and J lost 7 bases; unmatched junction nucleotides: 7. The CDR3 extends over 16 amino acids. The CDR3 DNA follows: TGCGCCAGCAGCGCGACTAGCGGGGGGGCGGTGAATGAGCAGTTCTTC. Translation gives CASSATSGGAVNEQFF.

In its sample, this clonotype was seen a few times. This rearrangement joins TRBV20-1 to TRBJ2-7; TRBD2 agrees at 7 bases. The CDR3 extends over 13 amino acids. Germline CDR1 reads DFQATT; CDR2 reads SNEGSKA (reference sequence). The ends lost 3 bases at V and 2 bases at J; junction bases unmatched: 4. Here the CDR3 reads CSARGGRPYEQYF. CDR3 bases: TGCAGTGCTAGGGGCGGGAGACCCTACGAGCAGTACTTC.

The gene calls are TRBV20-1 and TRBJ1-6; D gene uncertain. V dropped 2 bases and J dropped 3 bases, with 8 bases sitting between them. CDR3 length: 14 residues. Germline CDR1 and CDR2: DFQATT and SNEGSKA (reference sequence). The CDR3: CSARRSDYNSPLHF. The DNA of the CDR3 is TGCAGTGCTAGAAGGTCGGACTATAATTCACCCCTCCACTTT.

The CDR3 DNA reads as TGTGCCAGCAGTACGGGACTAGCGGGGACTAGCACAGATACGCAGTATTTT. Translated, it gives CASSTGLAGTSTDTQYF. This chain joins TRBV12-3 or TRBV12-4 and TRBJ2-3; 13 bases map to TRBD2. Unmatched junction bases numbered 5, after V lost 5 bases and J lost 0 bases. This CDR3 comprises 17 residues.

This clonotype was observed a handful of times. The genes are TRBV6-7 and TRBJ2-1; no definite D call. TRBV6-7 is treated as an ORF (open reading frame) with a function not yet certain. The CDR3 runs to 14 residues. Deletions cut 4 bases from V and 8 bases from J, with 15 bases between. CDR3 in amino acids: CASSLARIDDEQFF. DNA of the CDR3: TGTGCCAGCAGTTTAGCACGAATCGACGATGAGCAGTTCTTC.

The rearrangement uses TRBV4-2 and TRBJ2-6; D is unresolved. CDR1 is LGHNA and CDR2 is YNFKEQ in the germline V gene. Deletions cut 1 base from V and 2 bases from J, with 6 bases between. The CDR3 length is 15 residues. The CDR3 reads CASSQVLAGANVLTF. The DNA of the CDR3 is TGTGCCAGCAGCCAAGTCTTAGCTGGGGCCAACGTCCTGACTTTC.

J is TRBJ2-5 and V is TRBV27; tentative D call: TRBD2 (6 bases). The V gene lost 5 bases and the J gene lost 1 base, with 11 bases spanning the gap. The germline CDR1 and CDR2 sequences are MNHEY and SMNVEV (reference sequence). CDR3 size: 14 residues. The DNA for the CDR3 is TGTGCCAGCAGTCCTTTCGGGGGCCAAGAGACCCAGTACTTC. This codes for CASSPFGGQETQYF.

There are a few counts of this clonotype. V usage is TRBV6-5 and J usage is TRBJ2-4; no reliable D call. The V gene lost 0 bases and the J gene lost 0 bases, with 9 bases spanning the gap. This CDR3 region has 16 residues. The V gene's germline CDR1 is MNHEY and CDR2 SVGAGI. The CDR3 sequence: CASSYSASPAKNIQYF. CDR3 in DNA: TGTGCCAGCAGTTACTCGGCCAGCCCAGCCAAAAACATTCAGTACTTC.

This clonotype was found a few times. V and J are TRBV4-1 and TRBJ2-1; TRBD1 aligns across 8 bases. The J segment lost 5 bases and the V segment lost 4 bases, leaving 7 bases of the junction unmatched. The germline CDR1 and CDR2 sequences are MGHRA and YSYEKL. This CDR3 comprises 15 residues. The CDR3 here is CASSPQGEGDNEQFF. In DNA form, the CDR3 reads TGCGCCAGCAGCCCACAGGGGGAAGGGGACAATGAGCAGTTCTTC.

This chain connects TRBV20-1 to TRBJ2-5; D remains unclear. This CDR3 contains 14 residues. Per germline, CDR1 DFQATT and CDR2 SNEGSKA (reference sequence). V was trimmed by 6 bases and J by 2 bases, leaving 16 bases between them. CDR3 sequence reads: CSAPPFVGQETQYF. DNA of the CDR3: TGCAGTGCCCCCCCATTTGTGGGACAAGAGACCCAGTACTTC.

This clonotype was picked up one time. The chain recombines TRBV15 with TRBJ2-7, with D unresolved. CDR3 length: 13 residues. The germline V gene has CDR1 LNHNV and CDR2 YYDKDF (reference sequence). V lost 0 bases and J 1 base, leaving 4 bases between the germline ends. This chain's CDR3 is CATSRDYSYEQYF. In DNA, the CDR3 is TGTGCCACCAGCAGAGATTATTCCTACGAGCAGTACTTC. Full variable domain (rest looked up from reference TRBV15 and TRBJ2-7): DAMVIQNPRYQVTQFGKPVTLSCSQTLNHNVMYWYQQKSSQAPKLLFHYYDKDFNNEADTPDNFQSRRPNTSFCFLDIRSPGLGDTAMYLCATSRDYSYEQYFGPGTRLTVT.

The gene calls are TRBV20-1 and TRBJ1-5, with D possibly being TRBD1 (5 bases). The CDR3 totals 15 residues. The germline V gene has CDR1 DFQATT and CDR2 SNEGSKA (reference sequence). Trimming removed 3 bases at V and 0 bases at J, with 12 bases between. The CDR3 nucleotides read TGCAGTGCTAGGTTAGGGACGGTTAGCAATCAGCCCCAGCATTTT. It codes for CSARLGTVSNQPQHF.

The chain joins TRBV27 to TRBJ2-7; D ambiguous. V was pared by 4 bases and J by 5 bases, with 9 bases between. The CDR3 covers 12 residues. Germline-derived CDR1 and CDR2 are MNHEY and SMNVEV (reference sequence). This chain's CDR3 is CASSSGSHEQYF. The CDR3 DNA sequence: TGTGCCAGCAGTTCCGGGTCCCACGAGCAGTACTTC.

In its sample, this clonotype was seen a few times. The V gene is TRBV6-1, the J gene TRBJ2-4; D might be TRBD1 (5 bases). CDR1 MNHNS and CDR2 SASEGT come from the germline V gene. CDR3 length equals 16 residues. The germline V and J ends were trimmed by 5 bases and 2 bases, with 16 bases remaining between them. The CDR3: CASSLTAYNSKNIQYF. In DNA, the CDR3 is TGTGCCAGCAGTCTGACAGCGTACAACTCCAAAAACATTCAGTACTTC.

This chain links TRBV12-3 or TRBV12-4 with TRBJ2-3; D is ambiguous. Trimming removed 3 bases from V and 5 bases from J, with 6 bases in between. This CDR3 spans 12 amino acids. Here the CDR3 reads CASSLSIDTQYF. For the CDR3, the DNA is TGTGCCAGCAGTTTGAGTATAGATACGCAGTATTTT.

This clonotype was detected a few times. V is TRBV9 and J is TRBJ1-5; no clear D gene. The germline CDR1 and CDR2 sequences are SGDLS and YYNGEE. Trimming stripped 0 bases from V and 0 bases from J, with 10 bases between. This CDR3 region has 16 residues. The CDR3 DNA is TGTGCCAGCAGCGTAGGAGACGGCCTTAGCAATCAGCCCCAGCATTTT. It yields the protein CASSVGDGLSNQPQHF.

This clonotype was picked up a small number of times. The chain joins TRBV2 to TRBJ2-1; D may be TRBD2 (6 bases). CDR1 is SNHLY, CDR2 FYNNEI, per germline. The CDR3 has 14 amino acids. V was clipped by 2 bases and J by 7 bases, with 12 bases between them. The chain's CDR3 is CASSELRGKNEQFF. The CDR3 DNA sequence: TGTGCCAGCAGTGAATTGCGGGGTAAGAATGAGCAGTTCTTC.

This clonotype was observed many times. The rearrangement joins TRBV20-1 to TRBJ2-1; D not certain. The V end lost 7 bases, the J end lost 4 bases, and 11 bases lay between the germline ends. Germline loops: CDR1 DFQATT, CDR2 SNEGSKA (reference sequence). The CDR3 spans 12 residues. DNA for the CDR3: TGCAGTGTTCAGTCCAGATACAATGAGCAGTTCTTC. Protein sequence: CSVQSRYNEQFF.

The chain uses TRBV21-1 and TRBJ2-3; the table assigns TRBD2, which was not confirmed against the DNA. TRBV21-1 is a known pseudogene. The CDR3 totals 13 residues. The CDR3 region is CASRPSEASTQYF. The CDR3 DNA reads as TGTGCCAGCAGGCCTAGCGAGGCCAGTACGCAGTATTTT.

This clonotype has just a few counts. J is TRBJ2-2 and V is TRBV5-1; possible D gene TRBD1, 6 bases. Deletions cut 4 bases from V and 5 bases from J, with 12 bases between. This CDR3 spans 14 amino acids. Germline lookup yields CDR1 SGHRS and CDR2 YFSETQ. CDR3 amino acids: CASSRGDKTGELFF. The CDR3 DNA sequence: TGCGCCAGCAGCCGAGGGGACAAAACCGGGGAGCTGTTTTTT.